This TCR beta chain was documented in a study of blood T cell repertoires in COVID-19. Between the trimmed V and J ends, which lost 2 bases and 1 base, there was a span of 9 bases. Germline-derived CDR1 and CDR2 are MNHEY and SVGEGT. The CDR3 extends over 15 amino acids. Assay: immunoSEQ multiplex PCR; the TCRdb copy retains only in-frame clones and omits some. Of about 33,000 clones in the sample, 88% were seen once. Material: peripheral blood. The genes are TRBV6-2 or TRBV6-3 and TRBJ1-5; D not resolved. The receptor was isolated from a human donor in a cohort sampled during active COVID-19. CDR3 in amino acids: CASSYVTTSNQPQHF. As DNA, the CDR3 is TGTGCCAGCAGTTACGTGACAACAAGCAATCAGCCCCAGCATTTT.